These 11 T cell receptor beta chains were sequenced from one sample in a study of regulatory T cells in long-lasting Graves disease. Both iRepertoire HTBI primers and Arm-PCR of CDR3 regions were used to build the TCR beta libraries. TCRdb re-called the multiplex PCR reads through MiXCR, storing one row per CDR3 protein. Of hundreds of thousands of distinct CDR3 sequences in the sample, about a fifth are singletons; the top ten hold 6.5% to 9%. Time point here: persistent/refractory GD, antithyroid drugs over 5 years with positive TRAb. PBMC RNA was the source of the TCR library. The input for sequencing was peripheral blood mononuclear cells (PBMCs), taken when the disease was refractory, from a patient treated with antithyroid drugs. Source of these receptors: a female donor with Graves disease.

Many counts were recorded for this clonotype. V usage is TRBV6-5 and J usage is TRBJ1-5; no firm D call. CDR1 is MNHEY and CDR2 is SVGAGI in the germline V gene. V gave up 2 bases and J gave up 6 bases, with 14 bases separating them. This CDR3 is 15 amino acids long. The CDR3 nucleotides are TGTGCCAGCAGTTACGAAGGATTCGGCGGTCAGCCCCAGCATTTT. Translated: CASSYEGFGGQPQHF.

This clonotype has more than one count but fewer than ten. V and J are TRBV11-2 and TRBJ1-1; 7 nucleotides agree with TRBD1. The trim removed 5 bases at V and 1 base at J, leaving 7 bases unmatched. Germline CDR1 reads SGHAT; CDR2 reads FQNNGV. This CDR3 comprises 15 residues. The DNA of the CDR3 is TGTGCCAGCAGCCTGCGGGGACAGCAGAACACTGAAGCTTTCTTT. Protein sequence: CASSLRGQQNTEAFF.

This clonotype appeared a few times. This chain joins TRBV28 and TRBJ2-7; the D call may be TRBD1 or TRBD2 (7 bases each). The CDR3 has 14 residues. Germline V gene data show CDR1 as MDHEN and CDR2 as SYDVKM. V was shortened by 9 bases and J by 2 bases, with 17 bases between the two germline ends. In DNA, the CDR3 is TGTGCCAGTGGCAGGGGGGGTGGGACCTACGAGCAGTACTTC. Translating gives CASGRGGGTYEQYF.

The chain carries TRBV7-9 and TRBJ2-1, with TRBD1 matching over 10 bases. CDR3 length equals 15 residues. Looked up from germline, CDR1 is SEHNR and CDR2 is FQNEAQ (reference sequence). The V segment lost 4 bases and the J segment 8 bases; nucleotides outside the gene matches: 8. CDR3 loop: CASSSPDRGPDEQFF. The CDR3 coding sequence is TGTGCCAGCAGCTCCCCCGACAGGGGGCCGGATGAGCAGTTCTTC.

This clonotype has just a few counts. The chain links TRBV11-2 to TRBJ2-1; 13 bases match TRBD2. Losses at the gene ends were 7 bases for V and 6 bases for J; bases not matched to a gene: 3. The germline V gene has CDR1 SGHAT and CDR2 FQNNGV. The CDR3 is 14 amino acids. The DNA for the CDR3 is TGTGCCAGCAAACTAGCGGGGGGGGGCAATGAGCAGTTCTTC. Its translation is CASKLAGGGNEQFF.

The table lists this clonotype with many counts. The chain carries TRBV6-1 and TRBJ2-5, with a tentative D call TRBD2 (6 bases). Per the germline V gene, CDR1 is MNHNS and CDR2 is SASEGT. Trimming removed 7 bases at V and 5 bases at J, with 14 bases between. The length of the CDR3 is 13 residues. CDR3 sequence reads: CASTRDSGETQYF. The CDR3 DNA follows: TGTGCCAGCACTAGGGACTCCGGGGAGACCCAGTACTTC.

This clonotype was observed at least ten times. CDR3 sequence (DNA): TGTGCCAGCAGCTCCAATCCTAGGGGACTAGAGACCTACGAGCAGTACTTC. Amino acids: CASSSNPRGLETYEQYF. The V and J genes are TRBV11-2 and TRBJ2-7; 8 nucleotides line up with TRBD2. The germline gives CDR1 SGHAT, CDR2 FQNNGV. Unmatched junction bases numbered 13, after V lost 4 bases and J lost 2 bases. This CDR3 comprises 17 residues.

This chain uses TRBV30 with TRBJ1-1; a weak D match, TRBD1 (5 bases). Germline V lookup: CDR1 GTSNPN, CDR2 SVGIG (reference sequence). The ends were cut back, 7 bases at V and 10 bases at J, with 16 bases in the middle. This CDR3 comprises 11 residues. DNA of the CDR3: TGTGCCTCCCAGGTGGGGGTAATAGCTTTCTTT. Amino acids: CASQVGVIAFF.

This clonotype was detected a few times. The CDR3 nucleotides read TGCGCCAGCAGCTTCGGGCAGGGGGCAACTGGGGCCAACGTCCTGACTTTC. Its protein is CASSFGQGATGANVLTF. V is TRBV5-1 and J is TRBJ2-6; the match to TRBD1 covers 8 bases. Germline V gene data show CDR1 as SGHRS and CDR2 as YFSETQ. This CDR3 is built from 17 residues. Losses at the gene ends were 2 bases for V and 2 bases for J; bases not matched to a gene: 6.

At least ten counts were recorded for this clonotype. J is TRBJ1-5 and V is TRBV28; D not certain. The CDR3 spans 13 residues. Germline CDR1 is MDHEN and CDR2 is SYDVKM. V lost 5 bases, J lost 9 bases, and 14 bases lay in between. CDR3 region: CASSLPGSSPQHF. Written as DNA, the CDR3 is TGTGCCAGCAGTCTTCCCGGGAGTTCGCCCCAGCATTTT.

This clonotype has a handful of counts. The chain recombines TRBV7-2 with TRBJ2-7; TRBD2 is a possible D gene (5 bases). The V gene's germline CDR1 is SGHTA and CDR2 FQGNSA. Trimming pared 5 bases from V and 2 bases from J, leaving 19 bases between. This CDR3 has 16 residues. CDR3 protein: CASSPSDERAAYEQYF. The CDR3 DNA reads as TGTGCCAGCAGCCCATCGGACGAGCGAGCGGCCTACGAGCAGTACTTC.